This TCR beta chain was retrieved from a study of a mutant IDH1 vaccine in newly diagnosed glioma. Study overall: Averaging roughly 40 years of age, treated patients were about 60% male and 37.5% female. General study points: Induction of immune responses by the vaccine occurred in about 95% of patients.

A remark on this clone: The antigen remains undetermined.

Time point denoted: week 11, during vaccination. Doses comprised 300 ug of mutant IDH1 20-mer peptide each, plus topical imiquimod. Here immunoSEQ multiplex PCR was the method, and the copy in TCRdb shows in-frame clones only, minus some. The sample records about 120,000 clones, 90% being singletons. This sequence was found in a woman aged 50 to 65 with glioma. The sequenced sample was PBMCs, obtained from a glioma patient whose treatment included an IDH1 peptide vaccine.

The CDR3 bases are TGCGCCAGCAGCCAAGGGACAGGGTGGTACGAGCAGTACTTC. Protein product: CASSQGTGWYEQYF. V usage is TRBV4-1 and J usage is TRBJ2-7; 8 bases fit TRBD1. The germline V gene has CDR1 MGHRA and CDR2 YSYEKL. This CDR3 comprises 14 residues. The ends lost 1 base at V and 4 bases at J; junction bases unmatched: 3.